This TCR beta chain was captured in a study of cytomegalovirus exposure and HLA in healthy donors. About the study: Approximately 85 million unique TCRs from HLA-typed donors were held in an early data release. Points from the study as a whole: Later analysis identified several of the most significant clusters that appeared linked to common viral pathogens. A later analysis showed that HLA-associated TCR beta chains had undergone more clonal expansion than equally common others. Reported performance of the classifier showed diagnosis of cytomegalovirus status with high specificity and sensitivity.

With regard to this clone: Its antigen remains unidentified.

The CDR3 extends over 13 amino acids. Germline V gives CDR1 SGDLS, CDR2 YYNGEE. J was trimmed by 6 bases and V by 3 bases; bases with no gene match: 3. The study ran its PCR with 60 Vbeta and 13 Jbeta primers. Assay used: immunoSEQ multiplex PCR; TCRdb lists only in-frame clones, some missing. The sample consists of some 150,000 clones, 73% of them appearing once. This chain joins TRBV9 and TRBJ1-1; 9 bases fit TRBD1. Specimen: PBMCs. This TCR was sampled from a human donor in good health. The CDR3 here is CASSAGTGSEAFF. In DNA, the CDR3 is TGTGCCAGCAGCGCAGGGACAGGGTCTGAAGCTTTCTTT.